The present T cell receptor beta chain was sequenced within a study of regulatory T cells in long-lasting Graves disease. The time point is: newly diagnosed GD, antithyroid drugs for less than 3 months. PBMC-derived RNA was used for the TCR library. Those enrolled as patients came out of an endocrinology department in Xi'an, China. Investigators prepared the TCR beta libraries by applying iRepertoire HTBI primers and Arm-PCR of CDR3 regions. TCRdb reanalysed the multiplex PCR reads using MiXCR and keeps one entry per CDR3 protein. This sample has just over 600,000 distinct CDR3 sequences, with under 20% found just once. This clonotype has at least ten counts. Germline CDR1 reads MNHEY; CDR2 reads SVGEGT. The V gene lost 7 bases and the J gene lost 1 base, with 10 bases spanning the gap. This CDR3 is built from 13 residues. This sample was shared with a second study, whose subject was T cells in Graves' hyperthyroidism and ophthalmopathy. That work states: Using the HTBI primer set, a first-round RT-PCR was run on the TCR CDR3. Most clonotypes that expanded in the thyroid above 0.001 also showed up in blood.

The specimen comprised peripheral blood mononuclear cells (PBMCs), sampled at new diagnosis, from a patient treated with antithyroid drugs. This receptor was identified in a woman in her 30s with Graves disease. V and J are TRBV6-2 or TRBV6-3 and TRBJ2-5; D remains unclear. The CDR3 nucleotides read TGTGCCAGCAATACGTATCTCCAAGAGACCCAGTACTTC. This encodes CASNTYLQETQYF.